The 19 T cell receptor beta chains reported below all come from one sample, sequenced in a study of T-cell reconstitution after alpha-beta-depleted transplantation in children. This sample's TCRbeta library carried unique molecular identifier barcodes. MiXCR, applied by TCRdb to the PCR reads, yields one record per CDR3 protein. Of about 58,000 distinct CDR3 sequences listed, 44% are singletons. The specimen was PBMCs, mostly from graft donor cells, collected 360 days after TCRalphabeta/CD19-depleted stem cell transplant. These receptors were obtained from a male patient younger than 18 who had a stem cell transplant for acute lymphoblastic leukemia, so the T cells may come from the graft donor.

The chain is built from TRBV21-1 and TRBJ2-7; the table calls TRBD1, which could not be checked here. TRBV21-1 is annotated as a pseudogene. The CDR3 runs to 14 residues. The CDR3 DNA follows: TGTGCCAGCAGCAAAGGCCGGGAAGGGCACGAGCAGTACTTC. It encodes CASSKGREGHEQYF.

V gene TRBV11-2 combines with J gene TRBJ2-7, with D tentatively TRBD1 or TRBD2 (5 bases each). In germline, CDR1 is SGHAT, CDR2 FQNNGV. Deletions cut 6 bases from V and 2 bases from J, with 14 bases between. The CDR3 length is 14 residues. DNA of the CDR3: TGTGCCAGCAGGGGGCTAGGGAGCCCCTACGAGCAGTACTTC. Encoded protein: CASRGLGSPYEQYF.

V and J are TRBV27 and TRBJ2-7; 7 bases match TRBD1. The CDR3 length is 14 residues. V lost 5 bases and J lost 4; bases outside the gene matches: 8. Germline V CDR1 and CDR2: MNHEY, SMNVEV (reference sequence). The CDR3 spells CASSLRGKGYEQYF. Written as DNA, the CDR3 is TGTGCCAGCAGTCTCAGGGGGAAGGGATACGAGCAGTACTTC.

This rearrangement joins TRBV29-1 to TRBJ2-7; possibly TRBD1 or TRBD2 for D (5 bases each). Germline CDR1 is SQVTM and CDR2 is ANQGSEA. V lost 6 bases and J lost 1, with 13 bases in between. This CDR3 is 13 amino acids long. The CDR3 protein is CSVAGWGSYEQYF. The DNA for the CDR3 is TGCAGCGTAGCAGGGTGGGGGTCCTACGAGCAGTACTTC.

In its sample, this clonotype was seen a few times. V is TRBV7-9 and J is TRBJ2-5; TRBD1 matches 8 bases. The V and J ends lost 10 bases and 1 base, in that order; junction bases with no gene match: 8. CDR3 length: 14 residues. Looked up from germline, CDR1 is SEHNR and CDR2 is FQNEAQ (reference sequence). The CDR3 region is CAIMGQVIQETQYF. CDR3 nucleotides: TGTGCCATCATGGGACAGGTGATCCAAGAGACCCAGTACTTC.

The genes are TRBV9 and TRBJ2-5, with D tentatively TRBD1 or TRBD2 (5 bases each). V was cut by 4 bases and J by 5 bases, with 15 bases left in between. The CDR3 spans 14 residues. Per germline, CDR1 SGDLS and CDR2 YYNGEE. The CDR3 reads CASSPGAGQETQYF. The CDR3 nucleotides are TGTGCCAGCAGCCCCGGGGCAGGTCAGGAGACCCAGTACTTC.

V gene TRBV29-1 combines with J gene TRBJ2-7, with D possibly called TRBD1 or TRBD2 (6 bases each). The CDR3 is 11 residues long. Germline-derived CDR1 and CDR2 are SQVTM and ANQGSEA. V gave up 8 bases and J gave up 5 bases, with 13 bases separating them. As DNA, the CDR3 is TGCAGCACGCTGAGGGGGGACGAGCAGTACTTC. Translating it yields CSTLRGDEQYF.

This rearrangement joins TRBV12-3 or TRBV12-4 to TRBJ1-5; 7 bases are shared with TRBD1. The CDR3 extends over 14 amino acids. Trimming took 8 bases from V and 0 from J; bases not matched to a gene: 4. The CDR3 sequence: CASSRGHSNQPQHF. DNA of the CDR3: TGTGCCAGCTCAAGGGGGCATAGCAATCAGCCCCAGCATTTT.

The genes are TRBV28 and TRBJ2-1, with a weak D call TRBD2 (6 bases). Per the germline V gene, CDR1 is MDHEN and CDR2 is SYDVKM. The CDR3 extends over 14 amino acids. Trimming removed 3 bases at V and 4 bases at J, with 10 bases between. CDR3 sequence: CASSFGGSYNEQFF. In DNA, the CDR3 is TGTGCCAGCAGTTTTGGGGGGTCTTACAATGAGCAGTTCTTC.

This clonotype has more than one count but fewer than ten. The chain is built from TRBV2 and TRBJ2-2, with D possibly being TRBD1 (5 bases). This CDR3 spans 15 amino acids. Germline CDR1 reads SNHLY; CDR2 reads FYNNEI. This CDR3 reads CCQSRADLNTGELFF. For the CDR3, the DNA is TGTTGCCAAAGCAGGGCCGACCTTAACACCGGGGAGCTGTTTTTT.

The genes are TRBV6-5 and TRBJ2-1; TRBD1 or TRBD2 may be the D gene (5 bases each). Germline V gene sequence: CDR1 MNHEY, CDR2 SVGAGI. The CDR3 runs to 15 residues. The ends were cut back, 4 bases at V and 5 bases at J, with 15 bases in the middle. The CDR3 DNA follows: TGTGCCAGCAGTTTTGGGGGAGCGGTAAACAATGAGCAGTTCTTC. It translates to CASSFGGAVNNEQFF.

The chain couples TRBV29-1 to TRBJ1-1; D possibly corresponds to TRBD1 (6 bases). CDR3 length: 13 residues. Germline V gene lookup returns CDR1 SQVTM and CDR2 ANQGSEA. The V and J ends lost 8 bases and 1 base respectively, with 14 bases between them. CDR3 sequence: CSSRTVRNTEAFF. DNA for the CDR3: TGCAGCTCGCGGACAGTCAGGAACACTGAAGCTTTCTTT.

CDR3 coding DNA: TGCAGTGCTAGACAGGCATACTCCTACGAGCAGTACTTC. Translating gives CSARQAYSYEQYF. V and J are TRBV20-1 and TRBJ2-7; D remains ambiguous. This CDR3 has 13 amino acids. Trimming cost V 2 bases and J 0 bases, with 8 bases left between them. Germline values: CDR1 DFQATT, CDR2 SNEGSKA (reference sequence).

The chain couples TRBV5-1 to TRBJ2-3, with D tentatively TRBD2 (6 bases). Per germline, CDR1 SGHRS and CDR2 YFSETQ. The CDR3 contains 16 residues. The V gene lost 4 bases and the J gene lost 0 bases, with 15 bases spanning the gap. CDR3: CASSLGDFSSTDTQYF. The CDR3 region has the DNA TGCGCCAGCAGCCTGGGGGACTTCTCTAGCACAGATACGCAGTATTTT.

The rearrangement links TRBV5-1 to TRBJ2-3, with no clear D. Trimming took off 0 bases at V and 4 bases at J, with 3 bases between the two ends. CDR3 length equals 12 residues. The germline V gene has CDR1 SGHRS and CDR2 YFSETQ. CDR3 region: CASSLDPDTQYF. The DNA of the CDR3 is TGCGCCAGCAGCTTGGATCCAGATACGCAGTATTTT.

V is TRBV20-1 and J is TRBJ1-6, with a possible D match to TRBD1 (5 bases). Trimming stripped 4 bases from V and 9 bases from J, with 13 bases between. The germline gives CDR1 DFQATT, CDR2 SNEGSKA (reference sequence). This CDR3 has 13 residues. The CDR3 sequence is CSATRDRGSPLHF. The CDR3 region has the DNA TGCAGTGCTACTCGAGATAGGGGTTCACCCCTCCACTTT.

The genes are TRBV11-3 and TRBJ2-1, with 9 bases that match TRBD2. Germline values: CDR1 SGHNT, CDR2 YENEEA. The CDR3 contains 13 residues. Trimming removed 8 bases from V and 8 bases from J; junction bases left unmatched: 7. The CDR3 region has the DNA TGTGCCAGCGGGACTAGCTGGGTGCATGAGCAGTTCTTC. Protein product: CASGTSWVHEQFF.

This chain joins TRBV18 and TRBJ2-1; D not resolved. V was clipped by 5 bases and J by 0 bases, with 8 bases between them. Germline loops: CDR1 KGHSH, CDR2 LQKENI. The CDR3 runs to 14 residues. The CDR3 reads CASSYSISYNEQFF. The CDR3 DNA reads TGTGCCAGCTCATACAGTATCTCCTACAATGAGCAGTTCTTC.

This clonotype has a handful of counts. The chain has TRBV12-3 or TRBV12-4 and TRBJ2-7; 11 nucleotides line up with TRBD1. The CDR3 runs to 15 residues. J was trimmed by 6 bases and V by 1 base; bases with no gene match: 5. The CDR3 loop is CASSLEGQGAGEQYF. DNA for the CDR3: TGTGCCAGCAGTTTAGAAGGACAGGGGGCTGGCGAGCAGTACTTC.